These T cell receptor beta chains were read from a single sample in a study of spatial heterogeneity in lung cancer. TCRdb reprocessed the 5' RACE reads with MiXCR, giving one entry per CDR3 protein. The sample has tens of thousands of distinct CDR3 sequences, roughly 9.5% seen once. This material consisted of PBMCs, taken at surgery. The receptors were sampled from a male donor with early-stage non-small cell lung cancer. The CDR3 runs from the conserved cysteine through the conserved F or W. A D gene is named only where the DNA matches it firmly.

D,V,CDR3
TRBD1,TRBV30,CAWSQTGGPSGNTIYF
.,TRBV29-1,CSVIGTGQSYNEQFF
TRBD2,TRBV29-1,CSVRRLAGGVTDTQYF
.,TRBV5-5,CASSLAEQQNEQYF
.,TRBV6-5,CASSTRQRNTGELFF
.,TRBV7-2,CASSLVGAAKNIQYF
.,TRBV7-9,CASIPLGVIQGNEQFF
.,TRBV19,CASSLDRKTEAFF
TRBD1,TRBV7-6,CASSSGQTYNSPLHF
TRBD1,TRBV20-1,CSATWTGPAFF
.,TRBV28,CASSFSGNGYTF
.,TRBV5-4,CASSFLGANEQFF
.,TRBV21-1,CASSKIYSEANYGYTF
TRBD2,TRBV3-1,CASSQGRGGLYNEQFF
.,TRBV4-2,CASSQDAGARYEQYF
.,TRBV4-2,CASSQERDTQYF
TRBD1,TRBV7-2,CASSSGQETFF
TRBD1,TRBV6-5,CASRGTANQPQHF
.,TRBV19,CASSIGRRLNQPQHF
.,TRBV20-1,CSAKSGGANEKLFF
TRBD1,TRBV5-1,CASSPDRMNTEAFF
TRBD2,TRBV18,CASTETGLAGASGQQYF
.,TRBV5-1,CASSLGTYTGELFF
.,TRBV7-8,CASTFWRGRDTGELFF
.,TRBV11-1,CASSLSTGLNTEAFF
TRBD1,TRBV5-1,CASSLEGQGARPEAFF
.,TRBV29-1,CSVLGTFTFPTDTQYF
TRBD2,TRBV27,CASSPWDYLAKNIQYF
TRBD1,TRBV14,CASSKWTGTEAFF
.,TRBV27,CASSLGPAYSTEAFF
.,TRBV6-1,CASSEGAGVTYEQYF
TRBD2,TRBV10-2,CASSDTSGRKNIQYF
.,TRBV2,CASSASPSYGELFF
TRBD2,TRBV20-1,CSARLAGGYDTQYF
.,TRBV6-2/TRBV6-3,CASSYSGGTEAFF
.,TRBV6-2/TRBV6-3,CASRAADSSYNEQFF
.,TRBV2,CASGFSYEQYF
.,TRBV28,CASGGDIYGYTF
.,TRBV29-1,CSCRSDTEAFF
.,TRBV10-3,CAISESHEQFF
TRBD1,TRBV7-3,CASSLRQGHGYTF
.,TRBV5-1,CASSRGLAETQYF